This T cell receptor beta chain originates from a study of blood T cell repertoires in COVID-19. For the study at large: COVID-19 samples from acute and convalescent phases originated in the United States, Italy and Spain.

Original processing notes: Amplified reference gene primers provided the basis for estimating nucleated cell counts. The table came from immunoSEQ multiplex PCR; TCRdb's copy has only in-frame clones and leaves some out. That table is the source of V, J and clone size, and D and trimming were worked out from the DNA. The sample includes some 220,000 clones, over 60% of them seen just once. The CDR3 spans 13 residues. The V and J ends lost 7 bases and 2 bases respectively, with 10 bases between them. Germline V gene lookup returns CDR1 SGHDN and CDR2 FVKESK. The sequence came from a woman aged 70-85 years with acute or convalescent COVID-19. The material sequenced was peripheral blood. This rearrangement joins TRBV14 to TRBJ2-3, with a weak D call TRBD1 (7 bases). The CDR3 DNA follows: TGTGCCAGCACCAGGGGGGTCACAGATACGCAGTATTTT. The encoded protein is CASTRGVTDTQYF.